The present TCR beta chain was sequenced within a study of blood T cell repertoires in COVID-19. Study-level information: Both acute and convalescent COVID-19 samples were obtained from the United States, Italy and Spain. Sources were T cells, B-cell-depleted T cells, or PBMCs; the material itself was cDNA or gDNA.

Study processing details: The assay estimated nucleated cells by amplifying reference gene primers. Produced via immunoSEQ multiplex PCR; TCRdb's table is partial and in-frame only. V, J and clone size are those of that table, while D and trimming were read from the DNA. In the table there are around 30,000 clones, around 86% of which are singletons. The CDR3 is 16 amino acids. Per the germline V gene, CDR1 is SEHNR and CDR2 is FQNEAQ (reference sequence). The V end was cut by 2 bases, the J end by 0 bases, with 11 bases between. The chain couples TRBV7-9 to TRBJ2-1; D possibly corresponds to TRBD2 (6 bases). The sequence came from a woman of 80 years or more with active or convalescent COVID-19. Sequencing used peripheral blood. The CDR3 nucleotides read TGTGCCAGCAGCTTATTCCTAGCGAACTCCTACAATGAGCAGTTCTTC. Translated, it gives CASSLFLANSYNEQFF.